These 10 T cell receptor beta chains came from one sample sequenced in a study of T cell responses to AZD1222 COVID-19 vaccine. The protocol was immunoSEQ multiplex PCR, while the TCRdb copy is restricted to in-frame clones and leaves out a portion. The sample includes over 100,000 clones, over 75% seen only once; the top ten take over 6.5%. This specimen consisted of peripheral blood, obtained on day 0 of AZD1222 vaccination. These receptors were obtained from an adult in good health.

The chain combines TRBV29-1 with TRBJ2-5, with TRBD1 matching over 7 bases. The V segment lost 7 bases and the J segment 4 bases; nucleotides outside the gene matches: 12. The CDR3 length is 14 residues. CDR1 is SQVTM, CDR2 ANQGSEA, per germline. The CDR3 protein is CSGRDRARVETQYF. Written as DNA, the CDR3 is TGCAGCGGCCGAGACAGGGCGAGAGTAGAGACCCAGTACTTC.

The chain joins TRBV7-2 to TRBJ1-2; no clear D gene. Trimming removed 4 bases at V and 4 bases at J, with 16 bases between. This CDR3 comprises 15 residues. Germline loops: CDR1 SGHTA, CDR2 FQGNSA. Here the CDR3 DNA reads TGTGCCAGCAGCTCGGCGGCGGGCAGCGCCTATGGCTACACCTTC. It is translated as CASSSAAGSAYGYTF.

The chain links TRBV9 to TRBJ2-2; 9 bases are shared with TRBD1. V shed 4 bases and J 0 bases; nucleotides not matched to a gene: 22. Germline CDR1 and CDR2: SGDLS and YYNGEE. This CDR3 comprises 22 residues. CDR3 in DNA: TGTGCCAGCAGCTCACCCAAAGAAGGAGGGGACAGGGAAAAATCGAACACCGGGGAGCTGTTTTTT. Its translation: CASSSPKEGGDREKSNTGELFF.

The V gene is TRBV23-1, the J gene TRBJ1-4; tentatively, D is TRBD1 (5 bases). TRBV23-1 is an ORF; its function is uncertain. The CDR3 loop spans 16 amino acids. V was clipped by 0 bases and J by 4 bases, with 12 bases between them. The CDR3 sequence is CASSQSSGQINEKLFF. In DNA, the CDR3 is TGCGCCAGCAGTCAATCGAGCGGACAAATTAATGAAAAACTGTTTTTT.

This clone was counted between two and nine times. This sequence joins TRBV28 and TRBJ1-2; no clear D. V lost 3 bases, J lost 8 bases, and 7 bases lay in between. The CDR3 spans 11 residues. CDR1 and CDR2 from the germline V gene are MDHEN and SYDVKM. The chain's CDR3 is CASSLEGGYTF. CDR3 bases: TGTGCCAGCAGTTTGGAAGGAGGCTACACCTTC.

This sequence joins TRBV29-1 and TRBJ1-2; 8 positions match TRBD1. CDR1 and CDR2 from the germline V gene are SQVTM and ANQGSEA. The length of the CDR3 is 12 residues. The V segment lost 6 bases and the J segment 2 bases; nucleotides outside the gene matches: 2. This chain's CDR3 is CSVRDRNYGYTF. CDR3 in DNA: TGCAGCGTCCGGGACAGGAACTATGGCTACACCTTC.

The rearrangement uses TRBV11-2 and TRBJ2-1; 7 positions agree with TRBD2. Germline CDR1 SGHAT, CDR2 FQNNGV. This CDR3 is 15 amino acids long. Germline trimming cut 5 bases from V and 6 bases from J; bases unmatched to any gene: 10. The CDR3 loop is CASSQREGPINEQFF. In nucleotides, the CDR3 is TGTGCCAGCAGCCAAAGGGAGGGCCCGATCAATGAGCAGTTCTTC. Looking up the rest from reference TRBV11-2 and TRBJ2-1 gives the full variable domain: EAGVAQSPRYKIIEKRQSVAFWCNPISGHATLYWYQQILGQGPKLLIQFQNNGVVDDSQLPKDRFSAERLKGVDSTLKIQPAKLEDSAVYLCASSQREGPINEQFFGPGTRLTVL.

V usage is TRBV6-5 and J usage is TRBJ2-4, with no clear D. V lost 6 bases, J lost 6 bases, and 9 bases lay in between. The CDR3 sequence is 12 residues long. CDR1 MNHEY and CDR2 SVGAGI come from the germline V gene. In DNA, the CDR3 is TGTGCCAGCAGAAGTGACACAAACATTCAGTACTTC. Its protein is CASRSDTNIQYF.

CDR3 amino acids: CASSFSLASEQYF. The CDR3 DNA sequence: TGTGCCAGCAGCTTTTCGCTAGCGAGCGAGCAGTACTTC. The chain combines TRBV7-2 with TRBJ2-7, with D possibly being TRBD2 (6 bases). Trimming took off 3 bases at V and 6 bases at J, with 12 bases between the two ends. The germline gives CDR1 SGHTA, CDR2 FQGNSA. The CDR3 has 13 amino acids. Filled out from reference TRBV7-2 and TRBJ2-7, the complete variable domain reads GAGVSQSPSNKVTEKGKDVELRCDPISGHTALYWYRQSLGQGLEFLIYFQGNSAPDKSGLPSDRFSAERTGGSVSTLTIQRTQQEDSAVYLCASSFSLASEQYFGPGTRLTVT.

This clone was seen just once. The chain is built from TRBV19 and TRBJ1-5, with D perhaps TRBD1 (5 bases). Germline CDR1 is LNHDA and CDR2 is SQIVND (reference sequence). The CDR3 covers 17 residues. Trimming left V 0 bases short and J 6 bases short, with 18 bases between. CDR3 residues: CASSIDHRRGGGQPQHF. CDR3 bases: TGTGCCAGTAGTATAGATCATCGGAGGGGAGGTGGTCAGCCCCAGCATTTT.